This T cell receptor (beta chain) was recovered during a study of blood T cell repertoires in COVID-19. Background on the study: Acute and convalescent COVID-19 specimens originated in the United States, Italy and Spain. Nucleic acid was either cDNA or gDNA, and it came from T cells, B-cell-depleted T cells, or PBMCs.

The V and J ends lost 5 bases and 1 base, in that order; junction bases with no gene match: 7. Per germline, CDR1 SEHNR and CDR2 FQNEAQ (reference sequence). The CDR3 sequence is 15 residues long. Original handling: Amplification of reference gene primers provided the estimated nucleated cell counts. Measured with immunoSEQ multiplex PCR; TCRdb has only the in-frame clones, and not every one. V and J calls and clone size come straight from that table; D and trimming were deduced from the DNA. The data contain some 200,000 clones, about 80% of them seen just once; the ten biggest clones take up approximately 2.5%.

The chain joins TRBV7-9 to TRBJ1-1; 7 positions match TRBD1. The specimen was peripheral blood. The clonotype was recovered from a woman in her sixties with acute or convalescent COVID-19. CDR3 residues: CASSLTGAGNTEAFF. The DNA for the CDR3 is TGTGCCAGCAGCCTTACAGGGGCGGGGAACACTGAAGCTTTCTTT.